These T cell receptor beta chains were read from a single sample in a study of naive and memory T cell subsets. TCRdb itself ran the UMI-ligation and nested PCR reads through MiXCR, one entry per CDR3 protein. The sample lists tens of thousands of distinct CDR3 sequences; roughly 10% were seen once. Sequencing input: naive CD4+ T cells from blood. The receptors shown here come from a human donor in good health. CDR3s include the opening cysteine and the closing phenylalanine or tryptophan. The order of the fields is CDR3 DNA, CDR3 protein, D gene, V gene, J gene, clone size, CDR3 length. A D gene is named only where the DNA matches it firmly. Size tells how often a clone was seen (once, few, many) or the class of an expanded clone, and some rows leave it out.

TGCAGCGTCGAGGGGGGTCATAATGTTCGGAACTATGGCTACACCTTC	CSVEGGHNVRNYGYTF	.	TRBV29-1	TRBJ1-2	few	16
TGTGCCAGCAGTCCCCTATGGCCTTATAGCAATCAGCCCCAGCATTTT	CASSPLWPYSNQPQHF	.	TRBV28	TRBJ1-5	.	16
TGTGCCACCTCCAACCACAGGGGGATGACAGATACGCAGTATTTT	CATSNHRGMTDTQYF	TRBD1	TRBV6-1	TRBJ2-3	few	15
TGCAGTGCTGTGAAGAGCGGCACAGATACGCAGTATTTT	CSAVKSGTDTQYF	.	TRBV20-1	TRBJ2-3	many	13
TGTGCCAGCAGCCCACGGGCCCAACGGGAGGAGCAGTTCTTC	CASSPRAQREEQFF	.	TRBV7-6	TRBJ2-1	many	14
TGTGCCAGCACGTACGGAGGGGTGATCACATTAGAGCAGTTCTTC	CASTYGGVITLEQFF	.	TRBV12-3/TRBV12-4	TRBJ2-1	.	15
TGTGCCAGCGGACGGGACCTCGGCGTGGAAAAACTGTTTTTT	CASGRDLGVEKLFF	.	TRBV9	TRBJ1-4	.	14
TGTGCCAGTAAATTTCGAGAGGCTTATGGCTACACCTTC	CASKFREAYGYTF	.	TRBV12-3/TRBV12-4	TRBJ1-2	.	13
TGCAGCGTGGGACGGCTATTGGGCTACGAGCAGTACTTC	CSVGRLLGYEQYF	.	TRBV29-1	TRBJ2-7	few	13
TGTGCCATCATTGTCGACAGGGGGACTAGCGGGAGGGCTGAGCAGTTCTTC	CAIIVDRGTSGRAEQFF	TRBD2	TRBV10-3	TRBJ2-1	few	17
TGCGCCAGCAGCTTGGTGGCAGGGACCAATGAGCAGTTCTTC	CASSLVAGTNEQFF	.	TRBV5-1	TRBJ2-1	many	14
TGTGCCAGCAGCCCAGAAAGACTAGCGGGGGGCCCCTACAATGAGCAGTTCTTC	CASSPERLAGGPYNEQFF	TRBD2	TRBV3-1	TRBJ2-1	many	18
TGCAGCGTTGAAGATCGGCGGACAGGTGATGAAGCTTTCTTT	CSVEDRRTGDEAFF	TRBD1	TRBV29-1	TRBJ1-1	many	14
TGCAGTGCTAGAGAAGCCGGGACGGGGGTCGAGCAGTACTTC	CSAREAGTGVEQYF	.	TRBV20-1	TRBJ2-7	few	14
TGTGCCAGCAGTTACCGCATGGTTGAGGCAGGGAGGGATCAGCCCCAGCATTTT	CASSYRMVEAGRDQPQHF	.	TRBV6-2/TRBV6-3	TRBJ1-5	.	18
TGCAGTGCTTTATTCGTAGCCCGCAATGAGCAGTTCTTC	CSALFVARNEQFF	.	TRBV20-1	TRBJ2-1	many	13
TGTGCCACCAAAAAGACAGGGAACACCGGGGAGCTGTTTTTT	CATKKTGNTGELFF	.	TRBV24-1	TRBJ2-2	few	14
TGTGCCAGCAGCCACCTAGTTGGGCGCCATGAGCAGTTCTTC	CASSHLVGRHEQFF	.	TRBV7-2	TRBJ2-1	many	14
TGTGCCAGCAAGGGGACTAGCGGGAGCTACGAGCAGTACTTC	CASKGTSGSYEQYF	TRBD2	TRBV4-2	TRBJ2-7	few	14
TGTGCCAGCAGCCGACCGGGTGGCGGGGGAGGACGGGGCACAGATACGCAGTATTTT	CASSRPGGGGGRGTDTQYF	TRBD2	TRBV5-5	TRBJ2-3	many	19
TGTGCCACACGCGAGCTGGAGGAGGTGTCTGATACGCAGTATTTT	CATRELEEVSDTQYF	.	TRBV10-3	TRBJ2-3	few	15
TGTGCCAGCAGCTACGGGAGTGCAGCTTTCTTT	CASSYGSAAFF	.	TRBV7-2	TRBJ1-1	.	11